Shown below are 32 T cell receptor beta chains from a single sample sequenced in a study of T cells after yellow fever vaccination. A single record per CDR3 protein comes from TCRdb applying MiXCR to the 5' RACE reads. The sample has around 350,000 distinct CDR3 sequences; more than 9% are singletons. This sample comprised PBMCs, obtained on the day of the first yellow fever vaccination. The receptors stem from a man younger than 30 who received the YFV17D yellow fever vaccine.

This clonotype was counted ten times or more. This chain uses TRBV4-2 with TRBJ2-2; 8 bases are a match to TRBD2. The length of the CDR3 is 14 residues. V shed 4 bases and J 5 bases; nucleotides not matched to a gene: 3. In germline, CDR1 is LGHNA, CDR2 YNFKEQ. In DNA, the CDR3 is TGTGCCAGCAGCCGAGAGCGGGGGACCGGGGAGCTGTTTTTT. This encodes CASSRERGTGELFF.

The genes are TRBV6-1 and TRBJ1-5; 9 positions agree with TRBD1. This CDR3 is 15 amino acids long. After removal of 7 bases from V and 4 bases from J, the junction contained 8 bases not matched to a gene. Germline CDR1 reads MNHNS; CDR2 reads SASEGT. CDR3 amino acids: CASTRGTGPNQPQHF. The CDR3, as DNA: TGTGCCAGCACGAGAGGGACAGGGCCGAATCAGCCCCAGCATTTT.

The rearrangement links TRBV4-3 to TRBJ1-2, with TRBD1 matching over 7 bases. With V trimmed by 3 bases and J by 0 bases, 4 bases remained unmatched. Germline V gene data show CDR1 as LGHNA and CDR2 as YSLEER. This CDR3 is built from 15 residues. The DNA for the CDR3 is TGCGCCAGCAGCCAGATAGGGACAGCTAACTATGGCTACACCTTC. This sequence encodes CASSQIGTANYGYTF.

This clonotype occurred a few times. The chain carries TRBV28 and TRBJ1-3; D ambiguous. Germline V gene data show CDR1 as MDHEN and CDR2 as SYDVKM. The CDR3 consists of 14 residues. V lost 3 bases and J lost 4, with 10 bases in between. The DNA for the CDR3 is TGTGCCAGCAGTTTTCGGACCGAAGGAAACACCATATATTTT. Encoded protein: CASSFRTEGNTIYF.

This clonotype was counted at least ten times. The chain is built from TRBV13 and TRBJ1-6, with D perhaps matching TRBD1 (6 bases). This CDR3 has 17 amino acids. Germline V gene sequence: CDR1 PRHDT, CDR2 FYEKMQ (reference sequence). Trimming cost V 2 bases and J 8 bases, with 19 bases left between them. CDR3: CASSLRDTNDLDSPLHF. CDR3 in DNA: TGTGCCAGCAGCTTAAGGGACACTAACGATCTAGATTCACCCCTCCACTTT.

This clonotype was counted between two and nine times. J is TRBJ1-1 and V is TRBV20-1; 7 bases align to TRBD1. Per germline, CDR1 DFQATT and CDR2 SNEGSKA (reference sequence). J gave up 10 bases and V 5 bases, and 10 bases lay outside the gene matches. CDR3 size: 12 residues. The CDR3 spells CSAFRQGWGAFF. Written as DNA, the CDR3 is TGCAGTGCTTTTCGACAGGGCTGGGGAGCTTTCTTT.

There are a few counts of this clonotype. The rearrangement uses TRBV20-1 and TRBJ1-2, with a tentative D call TRBD1 (6 bases). Per the germline V gene, CDR1 is DFQATT and CDR2 is SNEGSKA (reference sequence). This CDR3 has 15 residues. Trimming took off 0 bases at V and 6 bases at J, with 17 bases between the two ends. The CDR3 nucleotides read TGCAGTGCTAGAGATCTATGGGGGGGCCCCCATGGCTACACCTTC. Translated: CSARDLWGGPHGYTF.

This clonotype was seen a few times. The chain links TRBV20-1 to TRBJ1-4, with D perhaps TRBD1 (6 bases). The CDR3 loop spans 13 amino acids. In germline, CDR1 is DFQATT, CDR2 SNEGSKA (reference sequence). Between the trimmed V and J ends, which lost 3 bases and 6 bases, there was a span of 11 bases. For the CDR3, the DNA is TGCAGTGCTAGGCACAGGGCCCATGAAAAACTGTTTTTT. This encodes CSARHRAHEKLFF.

This clonotype came up a few times. The chain joins TRBV28 to TRBJ1-2; D perhaps matches TRBD1 (6 bases). The CDR3 has 11 residues. V gave up 6 bases and J gave up 7 bases, with 9 bases separating them. Germline V CDR1 and CDR2: MDHEN, SYDVKM. The CDR3 here is CASSRTVGYTF. The CDR3 bases are TGTGCCAGCAGCAGGACAGTTGGCTACACCTTC.

V usage is TRBV7-2 and J usage is TRBJ2-3; D unclear. CDR3 size: 13 residues. The ends were cut back, 5 bases at V and 5 bases at J, with 11 bases in the middle. CDR1 is SGHTA and CDR2 is FQGNSA in the germline V gene. The CDR3 region is CASSPSWGDTQYF. CDR3 nucleotide sequence: TGTGCCAGCAGCCCCTCATGGGGAGATACGCAGTATTTT.

This clonotype has just a few counts. V and J are TRBV6-2 or TRBV6-3 and TRBJ2-7, with 11 bases lining up with TRBD1. The CDR3 runs 15 residues. From germline, CDR1 is MNHEY and CDR2 SVGEGT. V dropped 4 bases and J dropped 1; count of bases not matched to a gene: 3. The CDR3 reads CASSSRDRGSYEQYV. The CDR3 DNA reads as TGTGCCAGCAGTTCCCGGGACAGGGGGTCCTACGAGCAGTACGTC.

There are a few counts of this clonotype. V gene TRBV20-1 combines with J gene TRBJ1-4; 7 bases are a match to TRBD1. Unmatched junction bases numbered 6, after V lost 6 bases and J lost 5 bases. CDR3 length equals 13 residues. Germline assignment: CDR1 DFQATT and CDR2 SNEGSKA (reference sequence). The CDR3 region has the DNA TGCAGTGCCGCCGGGACAGTAAATGAAAAACTGTTTTTT. Translation: CSAAGTVNEKLFF.

This clonotype was counted a few times. The chain is built from TRBV5-5 and TRBJ2-1, with 9 nucleotides matching TRBD1. The germline gives CDR1 SGHKS, CDR2 YYEKEE (reference sequence). The V segment lost 4 bases and the J segment 11 bases; nucleotides outside the gene matches: 7. CDR3 length equals 13 residues. In nucleotides, the CDR3 is TGTGCCAGCAGCATTAGACAGGGGGGAAAGCAGTTCTTC. Translating it yields CASSIRQGGKQFF.

The gene calls are TRBV20-1 and TRBJ2-1, with 7 nucleotides matching TRBD2. The V segment lost 1 base and the J segment 8 bases; nucleotides outside the gene matches: 8. Germline CDR1 DFQATT, CDR2 SNEGSKA (reference sequence). The CDR3 is 14 amino acids. The CDR3 coding sequence is TGCAGTGCTAGAGGGCGGGGGTCCGAGTATGAGCAGTTCTTC. This encodes CSARGRGSEYEQFF.

This clonotype was picked up a small number of times. The chain carries TRBV27 and TRBJ2-5; TRBD1 is a possible D gene (6 bases). This CDR3 contains 13 residues. CDR1 and CDR2 (germline): MNHEY, SMNVEV (reference sequence). Trimming removed 3 bases from V and 4 bases from J, with 9 bases in between. In DNA form, the CDR3 reads TGTGCCAGCAGTTTCGACAGGATAGAGACCCAGTACTTC. It encodes CASSFDRIETQYF.

This clonotype showed up just a few times. The genes are TRBV7-9 and TRBJ2-3; TRBD1 matches at 10 bases. The CDR3 is 15 residues long. J was trimmed by 4 bases and V by 5 bases; bases with no gene match: 6. Per the germline V gene, CDR1 is SEHNR and CDR2 is FQNEAQ (reference sequence). For the CDR3, the DNA is TGTGCCAGCAGCCCCCGGGACAGGGGATCAGATACGCAGTATTTT. Translation: CASSPRDRGSDTQYF.

The V and J genes are TRBV7-2 and TRBJ1-1, with 7 positions matching TRBD1. The CDR3 consists of 15 residues. The ends lost 7 bases at V and 0 bases at J; junction bases unmatched: 8. The germline V gene has CDR1 SGHTA and CDR2 FQGNSA. Written as DNA, the CDR3 is TGTGCCAGCAAAACAGGGGTGGGGATGAACACTGAAGCTTTCTTT. This translates into CASKTGVGMNTEAFF.

This clonotype appeared a few times. This chain joins TRBV6-1 and TRBJ1-6, with D tentatively TRBD1 (5 bases). Per germline, CDR1 MNHNS and CDR2 SASEGT. The CDR3 length is 14 residues. V was clipped by 7 bases and J by 9 bases, with 16 bases between them. CDR3 sequence: CASTARDDLSPLHF. CDR3 coding DNA: TGTGCCAGCACGGCCCGGGACGACCTTTCACCCCTCCACTTT.

This clonotype was picked up a small number of times. This CDR3 is CASTLGLAGGYQETQYF. CDR3 nucleotides: TGTGCCAGCACCCTCGGACTAGCGGGGGGGTACCAAGAGACCCAGTACTTC. V and J are TRBV6-2 or TRBV6-3 and TRBJ2-5, with TRBD2 matching 15 bases. V shed 7 bases and J 0 bases; nucleotides not matched to a gene: 6. Germline CDR1 reads MNHEY; CDR2 reads SVGEGT. This CDR3 is built from 17 residues.

The V and J genes are TRBV7-9 and TRBJ1-1; TRBD1 matches at 7 bases. Germline CDR1 SEHNR, CDR2 FQNEAQ (reference sequence). This CDR3 contains 14 residues. V was pared by 5 bases and J by 1 base, with 4 bases of the junction left unmatched. The CDR3 DNA follows: TGTGCCAGCAGCACCCGACAGGGGAACACTGAAGCTTTCTTT. It is translated as CASSTRQGNTEAFF. Looking up the rest from reference TRBV7-9 and TRBJ1-1 gives the full variable domain: DTGVSQNPRHKITKRGQNVTFRCDPISEHNRLYWYRQTLGQGPEFLTYFQNEAQLEKSRLLSDRFSAERPKGSFSTLEIQRTEQGDSAMYLCASSTRQGNTEAFFGQGTRLTVV.

This clonotype was counted many times. The rearrangement links TRBV29-1 to TRBJ2-2; 7 bases are shared with TRBD2. V lost 4 bases and J lost 3; bases outside the gene matches: 11. CDR1 and CDR2 (germline): SQVTM, ANQGSEA. The CDR3 extends over 16 amino acids. Here the CDR3 DNA reads TGCAGCGTTGCGGGGGGACGAACGATCGACACCGGGGAGCTGTTTTTT. Translation: CSVAGGRTIDTGELFF.

This sequence joins TRBV19 and TRBJ2-7; weak D call: TRBD1 (5 bases). The CDR3 is 15 amino acids. Trimming cost V 3 bases and J 2 bases, with 14 bases left between them. Germline V gene sequence: CDR1 LNHDA, CDR2 SQIVND (reference sequence). CDR3 sequence: CASSMALQATYEQYF. The CDR3 DNA sequence: TGTGCCAGTAGTATGGCCCTACAGGCCACCTACGAGCAGTACTTC.

The chain is built from TRBV6-5 and TRBJ2-2; D call uncertain. The CDR3 totals 15 residues. CDR1 and CDR2 from the germline V gene are MNHEY and SVGAGI. Trimming stripped 0 bases from V and 2 bases from J, with 7 bases between. The CDR3 DNA is TGTGCCAGCAGTTACTCCGGCAGAAACACCGGGGAGCTGTTTTTT. This sequence encodes CASSYSGRNTGELFF.

This clonotype has just a few counts. The V and J genes are TRBV5-1 and TRBJ2-7; no clear D. Germline CDR1 SGHRS, CDR2 YFSETQ. V was pared by 0 bases and J by 0 bases, with 7 bases between. This CDR3 region has 14 residues. The CDR3 reads CASSLGPASYEQYV. The CDR3 DNA sequence: TGCGCCAGCAGCTTGGGGCCGGCCTCCTACGAGCAGTACGTC.

The chain couples TRBV5-4 to TRBJ2-7, with TRBD2 matching over 11 bases. J was trimmed by 7 bases and V by 4 bases; bases with no gene match: 13. The CDR3 has 16 amino acids. Per germline, CDR1 SGHNT and CDR2 YYREEE (reference sequence). In DNA, the CDR3 is TGTGCCAGCAGCCGCCGACTAGCGGGGACACCAGAGGAGCAGTACGTC. Its protein is CASSRRLAGTPEEQYV.

This clonotype occurred a few times. This chain joins TRBV7-9 and TRBJ2-7; 8 bases agree with TRBD1. V gave up 4 bases and J gave up 6 bases; unmatched junction bases: 2. Germline-derived CDR1 and CDR2 are SEHNR and FQNEAQ (reference sequence). The CDR3 runs to 12 residues. CDR3 DNA sequence: TGTGCCAGCAGCTGGACAGGGTCCGAGCAGTACGTC. It encodes CASSWTGSEQYV.

This clonotype showed up just a few times. The V gene is TRBV5-1, the J gene TRBJ1-2; D remains ambiguous. The CDR3 sequence is 16 residues long. Germline V gene sequence: CDR1 SGHRS, CDR2 YFSETQ. Trimming took off 3 bases at V and 5 bases at J, with 20 bases between the two ends. The CDR3 DNA reads as TGCGCCAGCAGCTGGGGTCTTAGACCCCCCTCTTATGGCTACACCTTC. It is translated as CASSWGLRPPSYGYTF.

This clonotype was picked up many times. This chain uses TRBV7-9 with TRBJ1-2; possible D gene TRBD1, 5 bases. There are 12 residues in the CDR3. CDR1 is SEHNR and CDR2 is FQNEAQ in the germline V gene (reference sequence). The V end was cut by 3 bases, the J end by 8 bases, with 10 bases between. This CDR3 is CASSFGGDGYTF. The CDR3 DNA is TGTGCCAGCAGCTTTGGGGGGGACGGCTACACCTTC.

J is TRBJ2-3 and V is TRBV18; no firm D call. The CDR3 has 13 amino acids. V gave up 3 bases and J gave up 6 bases, with 10 bases separating them. In germline, CDR1 is KGHSH, CDR2 LQKENI. In DNA, the CDR3 is TGTGCCAGCTCACCGAGGTCTCTGGATACGCAGTATTTT. This codes for CASSPRSLDTQYF.

With respect to this clonotype: The germline gene is not matched at one end of the junction; a read error may be the cause. V and J are TRBV20-1 and TRBJ2-3; D is perhaps TRBD1 (6 bases). The germline CDR1 and CDR2 sequences are DFQATT and SNEGSKA (reference sequence). The CDR3 runs 12 residues. CDR3 in amino acids: CSAQDSTDMQYF. The DNA of the CDR3 is TGCAGTGCCCAGGACAGCACAGATATGCAGTATTTT.

V gene TRBV5-1 combines with J gene TRBJ2-7; TRBD2 matches at 9 bases. Germline CDR1 is SGHRS and CDR2 is YFSETQ. V dropped 3 bases and J dropped 13; count of bases not matched to a gene: 20. The CDR3 is 16 residues long. The CDR3 DNA reads as TGCGCCAGCAGCTCGGGAGCGGGGGGTCCTGCGAAGTTAACCTACGTC. Protein product: CASSSGAGGPAKLTYV.

This clonotype was counted between two and nine times. The V and J genes are TRBV6-5 and TRBJ1-2; D gene ambiguous. Trimming removed 0 bases at V and 4 bases at J, with 12 bases between. From germline, CDR1 is MNHEY and CDR2 SVGAGI. The CDR3 runs 15 residues. CDR3 nucleotide sequence: TGTGCCAGCAGTTACTCGAGTTGGAAAGGCTATGGCTACACCTTC. It translates to CASSYSSWKGYGYTF.